This T cell receptor beta chain was sequenced for a study of blood T cell repertoires in COVID-19. On the study more broadly: Nucleic acid was either cDNA or gDNA, and it came from T cells, B-cell-depleted T cells, or PBMCs.

The data were produced by immunoSEQ multiplex PCR, yet TCRdb's version contains in-frame clones alone and is incomplete. The table has fewer than 350,000 clones, approximately 87% seen once. The length of the CDR3 is 12 residues. V was trimmed by 3 bases and J by 7 bases, leaving 4 bases between them. CDR1 SGHAT and CDR2 FQNNGV come from the germline V gene. Turning to this clone: The sample holds other DNA sequences that translate to the same CDR3.

Material: peripheral blood. The TCR comes from a woman between 50 and 59 years old who had recovered from COVID-19. The gene calls are TRBV11-2 and TRBJ1-6; D uncertain. For the CDR3, the DNA is TGTGCCAGCAGCTTGCGGAATTCACCCCTCCACTTT. It translates to CASSLRNSPLHF. The variable domain in full, completed from reference TRBV11-2 and TRBJ1-6, reads EAGVAQSPRYKIIEKRQSVAFWCNPISGHATLYWYQQILGQGPKLLIQFQNNGVVDDSQLPKDRFSAERLKGVDSTLKIQPAKLEDSAVYLCASSLRNSPLHFGNGTRLTVT.